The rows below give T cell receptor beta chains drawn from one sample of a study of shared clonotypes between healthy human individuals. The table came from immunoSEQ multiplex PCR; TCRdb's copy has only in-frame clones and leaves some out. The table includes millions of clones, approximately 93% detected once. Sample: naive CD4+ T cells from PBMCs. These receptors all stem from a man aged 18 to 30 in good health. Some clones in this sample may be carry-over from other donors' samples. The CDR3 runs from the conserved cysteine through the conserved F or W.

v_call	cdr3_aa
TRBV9	CASSVLGSGTNEKLFF
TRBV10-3	CAISGGQEYEQYF
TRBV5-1	CASSRETRDRNTGELFF
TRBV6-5	CASIRDRGETQYF
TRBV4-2	CASSRGDGASGEQYF
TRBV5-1	CASSTSGADYEQYF
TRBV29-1	CSVVRGQDTQYF
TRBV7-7	CASSQALNEKLFF
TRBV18	CASSPPRIAAGGRNEQFF
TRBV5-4	CAGKTDREGNEQFF
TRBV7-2	CASSPRGAGANVLTF
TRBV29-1	CSVTAFTSGRAGEQYF
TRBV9	CASSALAGGRVEQYF
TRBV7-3	CASSLLLAGSLETQYF
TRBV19	CATRLAGAYRDNEQFF
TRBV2	CASIFGSSGRSGEQYF
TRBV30	CAWSVSGSTDTQYF